The present T cell receptor (beta chain) was sequenced within a study of T cell responses to AZD1222 COVID-19 vaccine. Study-wide results and limits: Donors, mostly white British, included more females; clonal diversity was possibly underestimated. Repertoire collection took place solely once the T cell response had peaked. The study found Spike-specific TCR breadth and depth rose after two AZD1222 doses.

TCRdb's table, derived via immunoSEQ multiplex PCR, lists solely in-frame clones and lacks some. The sample records nearly 200,000 clones, approximately 93% being singletons. Comments on this clone: The antigen remains unidentified.

The CDR3 sequence is 15 residues long. In germline, CDR1 is KGHDR, CDR2 SFDVKD. The J segment lost 1 base and the V segment lost 12 bases, leaving 9 bases of the junction unmatched. The chain has TRBV24-1 and TRBJ2-5; 11 positions agree with TRBD2. The sequence was collected from an adult who received the AZD1222 COVID-19 vaccine. The specimen was peripheral blood, collected 28 days after the second AZD1222 dose. In DNA form, the CDR3 reads TGTGCCGCTGCCAATAGCGGGGGGGCCCAAGAGACCCAGTACTTC. Translated, it gives CAAANSGGAQETQYF.